The rows below give T cell receptor beta chains drawn from one sample of a study of breast tumors, draining lymph nodes, adjacent tissues. Each CDR3 protein gets one entry after TCRdb re-called the multiplex PCR reads with MiXCR. This sample has about 180,000 distinct CDR3 sequences; 33% occur once, and the top ten carry 3.5% to 4.5%. Sequences were obtained from axillary lymph node tissue. These receptors all stem from a female donor with breast cancer. Some clones in this sample may be carry-over from other donors' samples. Both conserved end residues are trimmed from each CDR3.

v_call: TRBV12-3/TRBV12-4
j_call: TRBJ2-5
cdr3_aa: ASSRGGFETQY

v_call: TRBV6-2/TRBV6-3
j_call: TRBJ1-5
cdr3_aa: ASSPLPTGLNQPQH

v_call: TRBV19
j_call: TRBJ2-7
cdr3_aa: ASRPTGDSYEQY

v_call: TRBV5-6
j_call: TRBJ1-2
cdr3_aa: ASSLGLGQVGTNYGYT

v_call: TRBV11-2
j_call: TRBJ2-1
cdr3_aa: ASSLSSTSGSLYNEQF

v_call: TRBV30
j_call: TRBJ2-3
cdr3_aa: AWSNRGLAGVPTDTQY

v_call: TRBV4-2
j_call: TRBJ1-4
cdr3_aa: ASSQDGEKLF

v_call: TRBV5-4
j_call: TRBJ2-1
cdr3_aa: ASSGIARSSYNEQF

v_call: TRBV4-1
j_call: TRBJ2-5
cdr3_aa: ASSQEGMGGETQY

v_call: TRBV9
j_call: TRBJ2-1
cdr3_aa: ASSLWGTSGLMSSYNEQF

v_call: TRBV2
j_call: TRBJ1-5
cdr3_aa: ASSEYRAVNQPQH

v_call: TRBV7-6
j_call: TRBJ1-5
cdr3_aa: ASSLENNNQPQH

v_call: TRBV7-2
j_call: TRBJ1-6
cdr3_aa: ASRLSGSYNSPLH

v_call: TRBV5-6
j_call: TRBJ2-7
cdr3_aa: ASRGRGTENYEQY

v_call: TRBV12-3/TRBV12-4
j_call: TRBJ2-3
cdr3_aa: ASSFRMTGTDTQY

v_call: TRBV24-1
j_call: TRBJ2-1
cdr3_aa: ATFRQGDRQF

v_call: TRBV5-6
j_call: TRBJ2-4
cdr3_aa: ASSRDTSKNIQY

v_call: TRBV19
j_call: TRBJ2-1
cdr3_aa: ASSSTNYLRNEQF

v_call: TRBV10-3
j_call: TRBJ1-5
cdr3_aa: AISPQASNQPQH

v_call: TRBV7-8
j_call: TRBJ1-2
cdr3_aa: ASSLEAGATLGYT